The entry below describes one T cell receptor beta chain. Antigen specificity is unknown. This record belongs to a study of cytomegalovirus exposure and HLA in healthy donors. Researchers ran the PCR with 60 Vbeta and 13 Jbeta primers. As handled by the study authors: Unique TCR beta chains totaled some 81 million in a later count, with roughly 11 million of them shared. TCRdb's table, derived via immunoSEQ multiplex PCR, lists solely in-frame clones and lacks some. Clone size and the V and J calls come from that table; the DNA yielded D and trimming. Here the sample spans 200,000 or so clones, around 83% being singletons. Germline values: CDR1 MNHEY, CDR2 SMNVEV (reference sequence). Trimming shortened V by 6 bases and J by 4 bases, and 12 bases separated the two germline ends. This CDR3 has 13 residues. Study observations and caveats: The HLA-A and HLA-B alleles of most subjects were reportedly predicted accurately from TCR beta sequences. Both high specificity and high sensitivity reportedly marked the classifier's diagnosis of cytomegalovirus status.

The chain employs TRBV27 and TRBJ1-2, with a tentative D call TRBD1 (5 bases). The sequence derives from a woman younger than 30 in good health and CMV-seronegative. Sequencing was done on a sample of PBMCs. For the CDR3, the DNA is TGTGCCAGCAGCCCGGGGGTCCGCTATGGCTACACCTTC. Amino acid sequence: CASSPGVRYGYTF.